What follows describes a single TCR beta chain. Original methodology: Nucleated cell counts were estimated from reference gene primer amplification. Only in-frame clones appear in the TCRdb table, and some are missing; sequencing was by immunoSEQ multiplex PCR. Clone size and V and J calls were adopted from that table, with D and trimming inferred from the DNA. The sample records approximately 200,000 clones, 88% being singletons. The data derive from a study of blood T cell repertoires in COVID-19. CDR1 and CDR2 (germline): SGHNT, YENEEA. The CDR3 contains 14 residues. The V end lost 1 base, the J end lost 1 base, and 7 bases lay between the germline ends.

Sample: peripheral blood. V gene TRBV11-3 combines with J gene TRBJ1-1; possible D gene TRBD1, 5 bases. This receptor was taken from an older man with acute or convalescent COVID-19. CDR3: CASSLGGENTEAFF. As DNA, the CDR3 is TGTGCCAGCAGCTTAGGGGGCGAGAACACTGAAGCTTTCTTT.